A selection of T cell receptor beta chains follows, all from one sample in a study of T cell changes during pregnancy in multiple sclerosis. Profiled with immunoSEQ multiplex PCR; TCRdb holds only in-frame clones, not every one. Of some 140,000 clones in the sample, 95% to 98% were seen once. Material: peripheral blood, obtained after pregnancy. These receptor sequences come from a female donor with multiple sclerosis, enrolled in a pregnancy study. Each CDR3 is given with its conserved first and last residue. The order of the fields is V gene, D gene, J gene, clone size, CDR3 protein, CDR3 DNA. The D gene is left open where the match is weak. Clone sizes are given selectively: once, few, many, or a class where the clone is expanded.

TRBV7-9	TRBD2	TRBJ2-1	-	CASRKAGGRSYEQFF	TGTGCCAGCAGAAAAGCGGGAGGAAGATCCTATGAGCAGTTCTTC
TRBV27	TRBD1	TRBJ1-2	-	CASSPTGTGLYGYTF	TGTGCCAGCAGTCCGACCGGGACAGGGCTCTATGGCTACACCTTC
TRBV23-1	TRBD2	TRBJ2-3	-	CASSPRLAGGLDTQYF	TGCGCCAGCAGTCCCAGACTAGCGGGAGGGCTAGATACGCAGTATTTT
TRBV2	TRBD1	TRBJ2-7	-	CASSEEGQGWNEQYF	TGTGCCAGCAGTGAAGAGGGACAGGGGTGGAACGAGCAGTACTTC
TRBV6-5	TRBD1	TRBJ1-1	-	CASSFSGGSGTEAFF	TGTGCCAGCAGTTTTTCAGGGGGCTCGGGTACTGAAGCTTTCTTT
TRBV6-1	-	TRBJ1-4	-	CATSTQTGLVEKLFF	TGTGCCACAAGCACACAGACAGGTTTGGTTGAAAAACTGTTTTTT
TRBV6-6	TRBD2	TRBJ2-3	-	CASSYASGRTDTQYF	TGTGCCAGCAGTTACGCTAGCGGACGCACAGATACGCAGTATTTT
TRBV4-2	TRBD2	TRBJ2-3	-	CASSRGLAGRTDTQYF	TGTGCCAGCAGCCGAGGACTAGCGGGACGGACAGATACGCAGTATTTT
TRBV10-3	TRBD2	TRBJ2-3	-	CAASHGRKVTDTQYF	TGTGCCGCCAGCCACGGGAGGAAGGTCACAGATACGCAGTATTTT
TRBV6-1	-	TRBJ2-3	-	CASAPSGSRADTQYF	TGTGCCAGCGCCCCCTCGGGGAGCAGAGCAGATACGCAGTATTTT
TRBV28	-	TRBJ2-7	-	CASSETGNPYEQYF	TGTGCCAGCAGTGAAACAGGGAACCCCTACGAGCAGTACTTC
TRBV5-1	TRBD2	TRBJ2-2	-	CASSTGLVFGELFF	TGCGCCAGCAGCACGGGACTAGTGTTCGGGGAGCTGTTTTTT
TRBV4-3	TRBD1	TRBJ2-7	-	CASSRRQGGTYEQYF	TGCGCCAGCAGCCGTAGACAGGGGGGAACCTACGAGCAGTACTTC
TRBV25-1	TRBD1	TRBJ2-7	-	CASSVGQGSYEQYF	TGTGCCAGCAGTGTGGGACAGGGGTCCTACGAGCAGTACTTC
TRBV7-8	-	TRBJ1-5	once	CASSLTSAQGNQPQHF	TGTGCCAGCAGCTTAACGTCTGCGCAGGGCAATCAGCCCCAGCATTTT
TRBV28	TRBD1	TRBJ2-7	-	CASSPWTGGYEQYF	TGTGCCAGCAGTCCCTGGACAGGGGGCTACGAGCAGTACTTC
TRBV11-2	-	TRBJ1-2	-	CASSLGQSYGYTF	TGTGCCAGCAGCTTAGGACAAAGCTATGGCTACACCTTC
TRBV2	TRBD1	TRBJ2-3	-	CASSDLDRGGDTQYF	TGTGCCAGCAGTGATTTGGACAGGGGTGGAGATACGCAGTATTTT
TRBV6-1	-	TRBJ1-5	few	CASRLNRAENQPQHF	TGTGCCAGCCGACTAAACAGGGCCGAGAATCAGCCCCAGCATTTT
TRBV7-2	TRBD1	TRBJ2-1	-	CASSLSGTGARDEQFF	TGTGCCAGCAGCTTATCCGGGACAGGGGCTCGCGATGAGCAGTTCTTC
TRBV27	-	TRBJ2-7	-	CASSLGQTYEQYF	TGTGCCAGCAGTCTCGGACAGACCTACGAGCAGTACTTC
TRBV15	TRBD1	TRBJ1-1	-	CATSRTTGEVAFF	TGTGCCACCAGCAGAACCACAGGGGAGGTAGCTTTCTTT
TRBV5-6	TRBD1	TRBJ1-4	-	CASSSAWTGEGEKLFF	TGTGCCAGCAGCTCCGCCTGGACAGGGGAGGGTGAAAAACTGTTTTTT
TRBV2	-	TRBJ2-1	-	CASSPDTYNEQFF	TGTGCCAGCAGCCCGGACACCTACAATGAGCAGTTCTTC
TRBV28	TRBD1	TRBJ1-5	-	CASSLSRTGALPKPQHF	TGTGCCAGCAGTTTATCCCGGACAGGGGCCCTACCGAAGCCCCAGCATTTT
TRBV5-6	-	TRBJ2-2	-	CASSLDGSGELFF	TGTGCCAGCAGCTTGGATGGCTCCGGGGAGCTGTTTTTT
TRBV5-1	TRBD1	TRBJ1-2	-	CASSLPHTGDGYTF	TGCGCCAGCAGTCTTCCCCATACAGGGGACGGCTACACCTTC
TRBV28	TRBD1	TRBJ2-7	-	CASRDSGSYEQYF	TGTGCCAGCCGGGACAGTGGCTCCTACGAGCAGTACTTC
TRBV29-1	-	TRBJ1-1	-	CSVVGGENTEAFF	TGCAGCGTTGTTGGGGGGGAGAACACTGAAGCTTTCTTT
TRBV7-9	TRBD1	TRBJ2-7	-	CASSSTGTEGGRGEQYF	TGTGCCAGCAGCTCTACAGGGACAGAGGGTGGTCGCGGCGAGCAGTACTTC
TRBV9	-	TRBJ1-1	-	CASSPLTRMNTEAFF	TGTGCCAGCAGCCCATTGACAAGGATGAACACTGAAGCTTTCTTT
TRBV10-3	-	TRBJ2-5	-	CAISPGQGETQYF	TGTGCCATCAGTCCGGGGCAGGGGGAGACCCAGTACTTC
TRBV7-9	-	TRBJ1-1	-	CASSHGVQGHEAFF	TGTGCCAGCAGCCATGGGGTACAGGGTCATGAAGCTTTCTTT
TRBV6-5	-	TRBJ2-2	-	CASRVGGRTGELFF	TGTGCCAGCAGGGTAGGGGGTAGGACCGGGGAGCTGTTTTTT
TRBV6-6	TRBD1	TRBJ1-1	-	CASSNYRGQNTEAFF	TGTGCCAGCAGTAATTACAGGGGGCAGAACACTGAAGCTTTCTTT
TRBV29-1	TRBD1	TRBJ2-2	-	CSVEPGTEPNTGELFF	TGCAGCGTTGAACCCGGGACAGAACCGAACACCGGGGAGCTGTTTTTT
TRBV9	TRBD2	TRBJ2-2	-	CASSASGSWDTGELFF	TGTGCCAGCAGCGCCAGCGGGAGTTGGGACACCGGGGAGCTGTTTTTT
TRBV10-2	-	TRBJ1-2	-	CASSDTSANYGYTF	TGCGCCAGCAGTGACACGTCAGCTAACTATGGCTACACCTTC